Listed below are T cell receptor beta chains from one sample, sequenced in a study of human T cells and chemical hapten exposure. TCRdb reprocessed the RACE reads with MiXCR, giving one entry per CDR3 protein. In the table there are more than 75,000 distinct CDR3 sequences, around 9.6% of which are singletons. Sequencing was performed on whole blood, taken in connection with sensitization to the hapten diphenylcyclopropenone (DPC). The source of these receptors is a middle-aged woman with alopecia areata. Some clones in this sample may be carry-over from other donors' samples. The CDR3 runs from the conserved cysteine through the conserved F or W. Each record gives: D gene, V gene, CDR3 protein. The D gene is left open where the match is weak.

TRBD2	TRBV14	CASSFSGGPGTDTQYF
TRBD2	TRBV7-3	CASSLMTSGVETQYF
TRBD1	TRBV2	CASSGDRRNQPQHF
-	TRBV11-2	CASSQLTRNTEAFF
TRBD2	TRBV3-1	CASRRGASYEQYF
-	TRBV7-9	CASSPSGISYEQYF
-	TRBV7-9	CASSPWGGSYNSPLHF
-	TRBV3-1	CASSLRGSRDTQYF
-	TRBV5-1	CASSLVQGTGELFF
-	TRBV7-2	CASSLGPGGEGDTQYF
TRBD2	TRBV7-9	CASSSGLAGGPTKNIQYF
TRBD1	TRBV7-2	CASSDDGQVNQPQHF
-	TRBV7-9	CASSPPTNEKLFF
TRBD1	TRBV6-1	CASRTGGRDTIYF
TRBD1	TRBV7-9	CASRWTGDMNTEAFF
TRBD1	TRBV6-2/TRBV6-3	CASSYSPRDRTNQPQHF
-	TRBV3-1	CASGPLSGEQYF
-	TRBV2	CASRWEFQETQYF
TRBD2	TRBV6-6	CASNELAGDPYEQYF
-	TRBV7-9	CASSLPDYRATNEKLFF
-	TRBV28	CASSLRTTTEAFF
TRBD1	TRBV29-1	CSVRTGANSPLHF
TRBD1	TRBV5-1	CASSSAGQGETQYF
-	TRBV7-8	CASSSLPGLNTEAFF
-	TRBV3-1	CASSQEGRYGYTF
-	TRBV29-1	CSVEYSGYYGYTF
-	TRBV7-2	CASSLDLTSTDTQYF
TRBD1	TRBV25-1	CASSDPTTGAGGYTF
-	TRBV30	CAGDTRRYTEAFF
TRBD2	TRBV7-9	CASSRAGNFYNEQFF
TRBD2	TRBV10-3	CAIRDSGDEQYF
-	TRBV7-9	CASSIRGGARSNTEAFF
-	TRBV18	CASSPPNGRGNQPQHF
-	TRBV20-1	CSAFFAGRSYEQYF
TRBD1	TRBV7-2	CASSLGQGARPGYTF
-	TRBV7-9	CASSTGDGELFF
TRBD1	TRBV11-2	CASSFEPHRGNEKLFF
-	TRBV11-2	CASRTNRGTGYTF
-	TRBV12-3/TRBV12-4	CASSGLTGDSGIYEQYF
TRBD1	TRBV6-2/TRBV6-3	CASSKRATGVVSYEQYF
TRBD2	TRBV6-6	CASGGLAGPTDTQYF
-	TRBV27	CASSPWRIGYYGYTF
-	TRBV7-9	CASSLGAVTYTEAFF
-	TRBV7-9	CASSLGGNNQPQHF
TRBD1	TRBV30	CAWSGQGRGTEAFF
-	TRBV4-3	CASSQDIPDTQYF
TRBD1	TRBV19	CASRQSGQGAGGYTF
TRBD1	TRBV12-3/TRBV12-4	CASSLAGQGDQPQHF
TRBD2	TRBV6-2/TRBV6-3	CASSYRTSTRTDTQYF
-	TRBV3-1	CASRGQSSPLHF